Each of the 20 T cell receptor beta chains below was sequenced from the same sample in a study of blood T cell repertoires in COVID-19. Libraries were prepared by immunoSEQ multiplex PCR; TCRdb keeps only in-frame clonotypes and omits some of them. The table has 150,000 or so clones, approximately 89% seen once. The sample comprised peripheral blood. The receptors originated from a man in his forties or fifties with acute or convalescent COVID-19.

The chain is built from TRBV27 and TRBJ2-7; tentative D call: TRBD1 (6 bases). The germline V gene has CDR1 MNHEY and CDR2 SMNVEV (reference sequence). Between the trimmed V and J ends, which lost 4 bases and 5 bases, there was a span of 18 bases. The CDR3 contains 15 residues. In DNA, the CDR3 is TGTGCCAGCAGTTCCCAGACCGGGACAAACGACGAGCAGTACTTC. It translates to CASSSQTGTNDEQYF.

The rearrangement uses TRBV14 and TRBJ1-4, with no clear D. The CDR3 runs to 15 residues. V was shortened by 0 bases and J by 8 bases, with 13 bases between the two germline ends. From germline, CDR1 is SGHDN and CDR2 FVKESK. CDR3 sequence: CASSQDSRYFEKLFF. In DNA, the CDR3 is TGTGCCAGCAGCCAAGACTCGCGTTATTTCGAAAAACTGTTTTTT.

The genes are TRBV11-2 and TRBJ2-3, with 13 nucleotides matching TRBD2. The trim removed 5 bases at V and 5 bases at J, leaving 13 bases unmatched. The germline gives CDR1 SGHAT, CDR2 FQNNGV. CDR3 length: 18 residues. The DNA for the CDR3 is TGTGCCAGCAGCCCCCGGGGCCAGACTAGCGGGAGGAGAGATACGCAGTATTTT. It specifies CASSPRGQTSGRRDTQYF.

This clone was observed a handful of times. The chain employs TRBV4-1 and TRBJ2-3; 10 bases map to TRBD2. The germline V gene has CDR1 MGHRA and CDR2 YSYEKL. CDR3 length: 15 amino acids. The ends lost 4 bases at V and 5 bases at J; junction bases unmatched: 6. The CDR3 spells CASSLRIAGGDTQYF. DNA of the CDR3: TGCGCCAGCAGCCTCCGGATAGCGGGAGGAGATACGCAGTATTTT.

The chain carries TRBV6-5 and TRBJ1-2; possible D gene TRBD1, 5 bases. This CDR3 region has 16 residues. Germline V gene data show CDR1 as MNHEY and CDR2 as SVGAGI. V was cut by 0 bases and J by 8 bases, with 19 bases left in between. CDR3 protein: CASSYSMTGGSVGYTF. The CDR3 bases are TGTGCCAGCAGTTACTCGATGACCGGGGGGAGTGTAGGCTACACCTTC.

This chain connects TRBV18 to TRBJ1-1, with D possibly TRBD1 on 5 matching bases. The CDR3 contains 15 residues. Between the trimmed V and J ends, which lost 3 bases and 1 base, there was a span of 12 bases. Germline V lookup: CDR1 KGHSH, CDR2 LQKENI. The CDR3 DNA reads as TGTGCCAGCTCACCGAGCGGGGCTGGGAACACTGAAGCTTTCTTT. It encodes CASSPSGAGNTEAFF.

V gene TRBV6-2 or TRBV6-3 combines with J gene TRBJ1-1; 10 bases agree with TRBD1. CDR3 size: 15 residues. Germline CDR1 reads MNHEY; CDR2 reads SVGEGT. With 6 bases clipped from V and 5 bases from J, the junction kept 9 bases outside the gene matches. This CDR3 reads CASSPLRDRGTEAFF. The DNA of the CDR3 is TGTGCCAGCAGCCCCCTCCGGGACAGGGGAACTGAAGCTTTCTTT.

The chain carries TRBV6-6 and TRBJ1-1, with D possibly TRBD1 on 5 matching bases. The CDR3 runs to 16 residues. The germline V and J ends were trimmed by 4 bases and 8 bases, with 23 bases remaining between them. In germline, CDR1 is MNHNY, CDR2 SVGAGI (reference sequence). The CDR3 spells CASSSRGGQGGLEAFF. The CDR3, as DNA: TGTGCCAGCAGTTCCCGAGGAGGGCAGGGAGGGCTAGAAGCTTTCTTT.

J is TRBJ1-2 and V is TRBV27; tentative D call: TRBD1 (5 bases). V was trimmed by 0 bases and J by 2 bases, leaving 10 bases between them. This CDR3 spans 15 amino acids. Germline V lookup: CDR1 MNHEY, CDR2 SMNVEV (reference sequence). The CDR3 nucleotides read TGTGCCAGCAGTTTATCCAGGGTATTCAACTATGGCTACACCTTC. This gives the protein CASSLSRVFNYGYTF.

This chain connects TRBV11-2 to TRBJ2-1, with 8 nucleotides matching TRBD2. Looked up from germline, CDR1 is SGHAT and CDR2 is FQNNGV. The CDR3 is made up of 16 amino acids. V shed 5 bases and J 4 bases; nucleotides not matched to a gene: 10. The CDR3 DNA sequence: TGTGCCAGCAGCCGTAAAGAGCGGGAGCCTTACAATGAGCAGTTCTTC. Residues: CASSRKEREPYNEQFF.

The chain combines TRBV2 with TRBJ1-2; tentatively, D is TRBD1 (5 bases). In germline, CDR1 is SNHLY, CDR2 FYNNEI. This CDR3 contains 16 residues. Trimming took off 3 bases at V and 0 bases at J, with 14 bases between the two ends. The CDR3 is CASSDQGTIANYGYTF. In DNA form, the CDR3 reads TGTGCCAGCAGTGACCAGGGCACCATAGCTAACTATGGCTACACCTTC. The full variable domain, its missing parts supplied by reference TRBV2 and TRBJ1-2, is EPEVTQTPSHQVTQMGQEVILRCVPISNHLYFYWYRQILGQKVEFLVSFYNNEISEKSEIFDDQFSVERPDGSNFTLKIRSTKLEDSAMYFCASSDQGTIANYGYTFGSGTRLTVV.

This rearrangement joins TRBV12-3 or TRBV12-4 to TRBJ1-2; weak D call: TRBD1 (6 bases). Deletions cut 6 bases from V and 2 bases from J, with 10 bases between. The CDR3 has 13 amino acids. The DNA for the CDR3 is TGTGCCAGCAGCGTTGGACAGAACTATGGCTACACCTTC. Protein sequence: CASSVGQNYGYTF.

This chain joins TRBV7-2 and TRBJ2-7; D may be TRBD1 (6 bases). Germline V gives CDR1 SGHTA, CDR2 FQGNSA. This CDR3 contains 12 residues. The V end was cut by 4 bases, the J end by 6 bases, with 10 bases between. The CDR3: CASSSQGGEQYF. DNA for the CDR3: TGTGCCAGCAGCTCACAGGGTGGCGAGCAGTACTTC.

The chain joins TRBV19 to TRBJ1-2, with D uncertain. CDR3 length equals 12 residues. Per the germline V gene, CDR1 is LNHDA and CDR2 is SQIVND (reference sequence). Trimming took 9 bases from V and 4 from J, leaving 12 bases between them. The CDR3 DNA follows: TGTGCCAGCACGGGAAGACGCTATGGCTACACCTTC. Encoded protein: CASTGRRYGYTF.

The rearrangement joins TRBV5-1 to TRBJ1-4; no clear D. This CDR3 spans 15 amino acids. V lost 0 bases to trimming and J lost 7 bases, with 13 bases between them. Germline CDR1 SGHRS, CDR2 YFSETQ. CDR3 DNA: TGCGCCAGCAGCTTGGGAGGAGGGCCGGGTGAAAAACTGTTTTTT. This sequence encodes CASSLGGGPGEKLFF.

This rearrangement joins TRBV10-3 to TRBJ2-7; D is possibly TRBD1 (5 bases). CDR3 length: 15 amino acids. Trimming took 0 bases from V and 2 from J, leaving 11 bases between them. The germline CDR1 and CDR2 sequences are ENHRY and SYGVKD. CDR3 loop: CAISESPGNTYEQYF. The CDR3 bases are TGTGCCATCAGTGAGTCGCCAGGGAACACCTACGAGCAGTACTTC.

CDR3 region: CASSAAGGWNTEAFF. The CDR3 nucleotides read TGCGCCAGCAGCGCCGCAGGGGGCTGGAACACTGAAGCTTTCTTT. The chain combines TRBV5-1 with TRBJ1-1, with TRBD1 matching 8 bases. V shed 4 bases and J 1 base; nucleotides not matched to a gene: 6. The CDR3 covers 15 residues. Germline CDR1 SGHRS, CDR2 YFSETQ.

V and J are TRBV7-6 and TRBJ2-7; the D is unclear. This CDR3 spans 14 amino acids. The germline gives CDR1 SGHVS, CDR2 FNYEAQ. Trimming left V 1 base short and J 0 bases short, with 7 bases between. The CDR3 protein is CASSLGAGSYEQYF. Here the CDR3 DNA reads TGTGCCAGCAGCTTAGGGGCTGGCTCCTACGAGCAGTACTTC.

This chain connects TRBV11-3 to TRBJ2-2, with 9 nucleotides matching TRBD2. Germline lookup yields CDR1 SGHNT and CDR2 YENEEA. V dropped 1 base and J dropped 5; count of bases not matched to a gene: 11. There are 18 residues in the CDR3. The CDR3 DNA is TGTGCCAGCAGCTTAGGAGTCGTAGCGGGAGTTGAGACCGGGGAGCTGTTTTTT. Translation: CASSLGVVAGVETGELFF.

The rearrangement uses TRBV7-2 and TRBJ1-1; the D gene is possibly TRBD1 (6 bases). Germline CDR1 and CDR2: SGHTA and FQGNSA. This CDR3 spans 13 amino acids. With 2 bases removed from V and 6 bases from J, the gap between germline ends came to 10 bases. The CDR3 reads CASSLYGTSEAFF. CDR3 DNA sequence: TGTGCCAGCAGCTTATACGGGACATCTGAAGCTTTCTTT.